This record concerns one T cell receptor (beta chain) sequence. In the original analysis: From ImmunoSEQ came sequences covering only the junction and carrying no quality scores, so filtering differed. Assay used: immunoSEQ multiplex PCR; TCRdb lists only in-frame clones, some missing. The DNA gave D and trimming, while V, J and clone size come from that table. The table records over 400,000 clones, over 70% of them present only once. This sample was taken from a study of shared clonotypes between healthy human individuals. Participating donors were healthy, HIV-negative adults free of recent acute infections or vaccinations. The study drew all its donors from Caucasian adults living in Nashville, Tennessee. V lost 2 bases and J lost 4; bases outside the gene matches: 6. Germline CDR1 is SEHNR and CDR2 is FQNEAQ (reference sequence). The CDR3 extends over 16 amino acids.

The chain recombines TRBV7-9 with TRBJ2-1; 9 positions match TRBD2. The sequenced material came from PBMCs. The source is a woman aged 40 to 50 in good health. Some clones in this sample may be carry-over from other donors' samples. CDR3 nucleotides: TGTGCCAGCAGCTTACATCGACTAGCGGAATACAATGAGCAGTTCTTC. Protein product: CASSLHRLAEYNEQFF.